These T cell receptor beta chains were read from a single sample in a study of control samples from healthy donors and cancer patients. Only in-frame clones appear in the TCRdb table, and some are missing; sequencing was by immunoSEQ multiplex PCR. The data hold around 150,000 clones, with 90% to 95% observed a single time. Input material: PBMCs. These receptors were taken from a man in his sixties with colorectal cancer. CDR3s include the opening cysteine and the closing phenylalanine or tryptophan. The D gene is left open where the match is weak. The listing skips clone size in some rows; elsewhere it reads once, few, many or a size class.

d_call	v_call	clone_size	j_call	cdr3_aa	cdr3_nt
NA	TRBV6-5	NA	TRBJ2-3	CASRVGQSTDTQYF	TGTGCCAGCAGAGTCGGACAGTCCACAGATACGCAGTATTTT
NA	TRBV2	NA	TRBJ2-7	CASRTDTYEQYF	TGTGCCAGCAGGACAGATACTTACGAGCAGTACTTC
NA	TRBV7-8	NA	TRBJ1-1	CASSRMSSMNTEAFF	TGTGCCAGCAGCAGAATGTCCAGCATGAACACTGAAGCTTTCTTT
NA	TRBV19	NA	TRBJ1-5	CASSQTGGGGQPQHF	TGTGCCAGTAGTCAGACAGGAGGGGGGGGTCAGCCCCAGCATTTT
TRBD1	TRBV9	NA	TRBJ1-1	CASSASGTVNTEAFF	TGTGCCAGCAGCGCCTCCGGGACAGTGAACACTGAAGCTTTCTTT
NA	TRBV7-9	once	TRBJ2-7	CASSSNPTEEQYF	TGTGCCAGCAGCTCTAACCCCACAGAAGAGCAGTACTTC
NA	TRBV27	NA	TRBJ2-2	CASRRTDLKDTGELFF	TGTGCCAGCAGACGGACCGACCTCAAAGACACCGGGGAGCTGTTTTTT
NA	TRBV19	NA	TRBJ1-2	CASSIWGLNYGYTF	TGTGCCAGTAGTATATGGGGACTCAACTATGGCTACACCTTC
NA	TRBV28	NA	TRBJ1-2	CASSSPPAGSDGYTF	TGTGCCAGCAGTAGCCCCCCCGCGGGATCCGATGGCTACACCTTC
NA	TRBV30	NA	TRBJ1-2	CAWSVSTDSYGYTF	TGTGCCTGGAGTGTTTCAACAGATAGCTATGGCTACACCTTC
NA	TRBV12-3/TRBV12-4	once	TRBJ1-1	CASSLSERGAAFF	TGTGCCAGCAGTTTAAGCGAACGGGGGGCAGCTTTCTTT
TRBD1	TRBV7-8	few	TRBJ2-7	CASSSRRDRGSYEQYF	TGTGCCAGCAGCTCAAGGCGGGACAGGGGCTCCTACGAGCAGTACTTC
TRBD1	TRBV6-5	NA	TRBJ2-7	CASFDRVWEQYF	TGTGCCAGTTTTGACAGGGTGTGGGAGCAGTACTTC
TRBD1	TRBV7-9	NA	TRBJ1-2	CASSEQGAANYGYTF	TGTGCCAGCAGCGAACAGGGGGCCGCTAACTATGGCTACACCTTC
NA	TRBV24-1	NA	TRBJ1-2	CATSDLEADGTYGYTF	TGTGCCACCAGTGATTTGGAGGCGGACGGAACCTATGGCTACACCTTC
NA	TRBV4-2	NA	TRBJ1-1	CASSRISGRIMNTEAFF	TGTGCCAGCAGCCGAATTTCAGGGCGGATCATGAACACTGAAGCTTTCTTT
NA	TRBV9	NA	TRBJ1-4	CASSAHNEKLFF	TGTGCCAGCAGCGCCCATAATGAAAAACTGTTTTTT
TRBD1	TRBV6-5	NA	TRBJ1-6	CASIRQGTDNSPLHF	TGTGCCAGCATTAGACAGGGTACGGATAATTCACCCCTCCACTTT
NA	TRBV6-5	NA	TRBJ1-2	CASSYGRVRGAYGYTF	TGTGCCAGCAGTTACGGCCGGGTCAGGGGCGCATATGGCTACACCTTC
TRBD2	TRBV7-2	NA	TRBJ2-4	CASSATSGGAGDIQYF	TGTGCCAGCAGCGCGACTAGCGGGGGGGCTGGAGACATTCAGTACTTC
TRBD2	TRBV7-2	NA	TRBJ2-3	CASSPVGGRPDTQYF	TGTGCCAGCAGCCCCGTCGGGGGGAGGCCAGATACGCAGTATTTT
NA	TRBV19	NA	TRBJ2-6	CASSMRSSGANVLTF	TGTGCCAGTAGTATGAGGAGCTCTGGGGCCAACGTCCTGACTTTC
TRBD1	TRBV19	once	TRBJ1-2	CASSIQQGAHGYTF	TGTGCCAGTAGTATACAACAGGGGGCCCATGGCTACACCTTC
TRBD1	TRBV2	NA	TRBJ1-2	CASSVLGQGGEGYTF	TGTGCCAGCAGTGTTCTTGGACAGGGAGGGGAGGGCTACACCTTC
NA	TRBV6-1	NA	TRBJ1-1	CASTPKGSGNTEAFF	TGTGCCAGCACGCCGAAGGGATCTGGGAACACTGAAGCTTTCTTT
NA	TRBV27	NA	TRBJ1-6	CASSPSAGYGSPLHF	TGTGCCAGCAGCCCATCGGCAGGGTACGGTTCACCCCTCCACTTT
NA	TRBV6-6	NA	TRBJ1-4	CASSYEAGNEKLFF	TGTGCCAGCAGTTACGAGGCGGGGAATGAAAAACTGTTTTTT
TRBD1	TRBV6-5	NA	TRBJ2-1	CASSYGTGGTDEQFF	TGTGCCAGCAGTTACGGGACAGGGGGCACGGATGAGCAGTTCTTC
NA	TRBV7-2	NA	TRBJ1-6	CASSLLVGDNSPLHF	TGTGCCAGCAGCTTATTGGTAGGGGATAATTCACCCCTCCACTTT
NA	TRBV9	NA	TRBJ2-2	CASSVVPSGAGELFF	TGTGCCAGCAGCGTAGTCCCCTCGGGGGCCGGGGAGCTGTTTTTT
NA	TRBV6-5	once	TRBJ1-1	CASSYNEGGNTEAFF	TGTGCCAGCAGTTACAATGAGGGGGGGAACACTGAAGCTTTCTTT
NA	TRBV3-1/TRBV3-2	NA	TRBJ1-2	CASSQGEQGSGGYTF	TGTGCCAGCAGCCAGGGGGAGCAGGGGTCTGGTGGCTACACCTTC
TRBD2	TRBV14	NA	TRBJ2-3	CASSQSLAANTDTQYF	TGTGCCAGCAGCCAATCACTAGCGGCGAACACAGATACGCAGTATTTT
NA	TRBV9	NA	TRBJ2-3	CASSVESGISTDTQYF	TGTGCCAGCAGCGTAGAGTCAGGGATCAGCACAGATACGCAGTATTTT
TRBD1	TRBV2	NA	TRBJ1-6	CASRKRQGANSPLHF	TGTGCCAGCAGGAAAAGACAGGGGGCAAATTCACCCCTCCACTTT
NA	TRBV7-2	NA	TRBJ2-5	CASSQGLGETQYF	TGTGCCAGCAGCCAAGGACTGGGGGAGACCCAGTACTTC
NA	TRBV5-4	NA	TRBJ1-2	CASSFSGHYGYTF	TGTGCCAGCAGCTTTTCAGGGCACTATGGCTACACCTTC
TRBD1	TRBV2	NA	TRBJ1-2	CASSEPKQGAGYTF	TGTGCCAGCAGTGAGCCTAAACAGGGGGCTGGCTACACCTTC
TRBD1	TRBV27	NA	TRBJ1-2	CASRYRQGPNYGYTF	TGTGCCAGCAGATACCGACAGGGCCCTAACTATGGCTACACCTTC
TRBD1	TRBV11-2	NA	TRBJ1-2	CASSLFGQGRDGYTF	TGTGCCAGCAGCTTATTTGGACAGGGGCGAGATGGCTACACCTTC
NA	TRBV19	once	TRBJ1-1	CASSLHATGNTEAFF	TGTGCCAGTAGCCTTCACGCCACAGGGAACACTGAAGCTTTCTTT
NA	TRBV30	NA	TRBJ1-1	CAWSGQENTEAFF	TGTGCCTGGAGTGGACAGGAGAACACTGAAGCTTTCTTT
NA	TRBV4-1	NA	TRBJ2-5	CASSQALFETQYF	TGCGCCAGCAGCCAAGCTCTTTTTGAGACCCAGTACTTC
TRBD2	TRBV7-8	NA	TRBJ2-3	CASSFRLAGHDSTDTQYF	TGTGCCAGCAGCTTTCGACTAGCGGGCCATGATAGCACAGATACGCAGTATTTT
TRBD1	TRBV11-2	NA	TRBJ1-4	CASSLKGQRETNEKLFF	TGTGCCAGCAGCTTAAAGGGACAGCGCGAAACTAATGAAAAACTGTTTTTT
NA	TRBV30	NA	TRBJ1-1	CAWRGLPNTEAFF	TGTGCCTGGAGGGGACTCCCGAACACTGAAGCTTTCTTT
NA	TRBV5-1	NA	TRBJ2-7	CASNKDRSSYEQYF	TGCGCCAGCAACAAAGACAGGAGCTCCTACGAGCAGTACTTC
TRBD1	TRBV4-1	NA	TRBJ1-3	CASSQGRGQTYSGNTIYF	TGCGCCAGCAGCCAAGGCAGGGGACAGACCTACTCTGGAAACACCATATATTTT
NA	TRBV7-2	NA	TRBJ1-6	CASSLTGIASPLHF	TGTGCCAGCAGCTTAACAGGGATCGCTTCACCCCTCCACTTT
TRBD1	TRBV2	NA	TRBJ1-5	CASSPDRVEDQPQHF	TGTGCCAGCAGTCCGGACAGGGTTGAGGATCAGCCCCAGCATTTT
NA	TRBV29-1	NA	TRBJ1-1	CSVSRRGGTEAFF	TGCAGCGTGTCGCGAAGGGGAGGGACTGAAGCTTTCTTT
NA	TRBV5-1	once	TRBJ2-4	CASSLVPGDENIQYF	TGCGCCAGCAGCTTGGTCCCGGGAGACGAAAACATTCAGTACTTC
NA	TRBV29-1	NA	TRBJ1-2	CSVDWGGYTF	TGCAGCGTTGATTGGGGAGGCTACACCTTC